The 5 T cell receptor beta chains in this list originate from one sample, sequenced in a study of blood T cells in healthy people across ages. Through a sample-barcoded 5' primer and a J-beta primer mix, a second PCR was run for 7 to 11 cycles. From the 5' RACE reads, TCRdb called clonotypes with MiXCR, one entry per CDR3 protein. There are about 1.8 million distinct CDR3 sequences in the sample; roughly 52% occur only once, and 2.1% lies in the top ten. Sequencing was performed on blood. Receptors were obtained from a woman aged 35 to 49 in good health.

This clonotype was found a few times. The chain links TRBV12-3 or TRBV12-4 to TRBJ2-5, with a possible D match to TRBD2 (6 bases). Trimming took 0 bases from V and 3 from J, leaving 26 bases between them. The CDR3 runs 20 residues. The CDR3 reads CASSLAREDEELRLKETQYF. CDR3 in DNA: TGTGCCAGCAGTTTAGCGCGGGAAGACGAGGAACTAAGGCTCAAAGAGACCCAGTACTTC.

In this sample, this clonotype turned up a few times. The chain recombines TRBV5-1 with TRBJ2-2, with D possibly being TRBD2 (6 bases). There are 16 residues in the CDR3. Trimming took 0 bases from V and 1 from J, leaving 10 bases between them. Germline loops: CDR1 SGHRS, CDR2 YFSETQ. The DNA for the CDR3 is TGCGCCAGCAGCTTGGCCCCAGCGGGGAACACCGGGGAGCTGTTTTTT. It specifies CASSLAPAGNTGELFF. Full variable domain (rest looked up from reference TRBV5-1 and TRBJ2-2): KAGVTQTPRYLIKTRGQQVTLSCSPISGHRSVSWYQQTPGQGLQFLFEYFSETQRNKGNFPGRFSGRQFSNSRSEMNVSTLELGDSALYLCASSLAPAGNTGELFFGEGSRLTVL.

The chain joins TRBV12-3 or TRBV12-4 to TRBJ2-6, with D hard to call. Trimming took 6 bases from V and 3 from J, leaving 21 bases between them. The CDR3 consists of 18 residues. The chain's CDR3 is CASRYTTCSPNGANVLTF. In DNA, the CDR3 is TGTGCCAGCAGGTATACTACCTGTTCCCCCAATGGGGCCAACGTCCTGACTTTC.

The table lists this clonotype with a few counts. V is TRBV6-6 and J is TRBJ2-3; D is possibly TRBD2 (6 bases). Trimming left V 8 bases short and J 9 bases short, with 21 bases between. This CDR3 region has 14 residues. Per the germline V gene, CDR1 is MNHNY and CDR2 is SVGAGI (reference sequence). This CDR3 reads CASGPVGTTRTQYF. CDR3 nucleotides: TGTGCCAGCGGCCCAGTGGGTACGACTAGGACGCAGTATTTT.

The chain couples TRBV7-3 to TRBJ2-3, with D maybe TRBD2 (5 bases). CDR1 is SGHTA, CDR2 FQGTGA, per germline. Deletions cut 1 base from V and 2 bases from J, with 10 bases between. This CDR3 is built from 15 residues. Here the CDR3 reads CASSLKAAITDTQYF. The CDR3 coding sequence is TGTGCCAGCAGCTTAAAAGCGGCCATCACAGATACGCAGTATTTT.